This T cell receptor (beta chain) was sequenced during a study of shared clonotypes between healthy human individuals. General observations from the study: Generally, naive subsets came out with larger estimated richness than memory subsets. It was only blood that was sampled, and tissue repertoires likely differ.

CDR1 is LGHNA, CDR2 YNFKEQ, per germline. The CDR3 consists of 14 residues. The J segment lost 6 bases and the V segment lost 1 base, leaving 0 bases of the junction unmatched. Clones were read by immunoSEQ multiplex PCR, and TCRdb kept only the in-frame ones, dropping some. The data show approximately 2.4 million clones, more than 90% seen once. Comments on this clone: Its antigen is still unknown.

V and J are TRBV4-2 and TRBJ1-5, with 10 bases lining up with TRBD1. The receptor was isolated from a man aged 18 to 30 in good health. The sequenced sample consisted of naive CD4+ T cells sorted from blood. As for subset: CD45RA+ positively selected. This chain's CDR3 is CASSQGDRGQPQHF. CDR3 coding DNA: TGTGCCAGCAGCCAAGGGGACAGGGGTCAGCCCCAGCATTTT.